The present TCR beta chain was sequenced within a study of blood T cells in healthy people across ages (dated by TCRdb to between 2015 and 2016). With regard to the full study: In model experiments, template switching captured about one uniquely barcoded TCR beta cDNA molecule for every two T cells. To track age-related changes in TCR beta repertoire diversity, the study relied on deep sequencing normalized with unique cDNA molecular identifiers. The donors were divided into four age groups: young (average approximately 17 years), middle-aged (around 41), aged (62) and long-lived (about 80). Donors of different ages were randomly distributed across sequencing lanes to avoid experimental bias. Two additional independent replicas of 1 million unique cDNA reads from the same blood draw were analyzed for two donors (one aged 18 to 29 and one aged 80 or older).

General findings and caveats noted by the study authors: Observed TCR beta diversity per million T cells fell roughly linearly with age, and a significant reduction was already apparent by age roughly 40. Total diversity estimates from one million sequenced T cells were considered lower bounds and underestimates. Because the CMV infection status of the donors was unknown, age-related changes in expanded clonotypes may potentially have been confounded. Conclusive comparison of naive and antigen-experienced compartments was prevented by the profiling of bulk unsorted PBMCs. Observed TCR beta diversity correlated strongly with the percentage of naive T cells measured by flow cytometry. The long-lived group showed more naive CD4+ T cells, fewer expanded clones and increased TCR diversity than the aged group, suggesting age selection.

Library prep was done by 5' RACE. Instrument on record: Illumina HiSeq 2500. A second PCR of about 7 to 12 cycles was performed with a sample-barcoded 5' primer and a J-beta primer mix. A template-switch 5' adaptor carrying 12 random nucleotides introduced a unique molecular identifier onto each TCR beta cDNA molecule. Each sample yielded at least 3 million CDR3-containing paired-end reads. First-strand cDNA was synthesized from all RNA with the Mint cDNA synthesis kit, primed by a TRBC-specific oligonucleotide. Following uracil-DNA glycosylase treatment, a first 18-cycle PCR with universal primers M1SS and BC2_uni_R was performed on all cDNA. The authors' analysis ran thus. For normalization, 1 million high-quality reads, each with a distinct molecular identifier, were randomly selected from each sample. Instead of being binned into consensus sequences, reads that shared molecular identifiers were thrown out. MiTCR, with a Q25 quality threshold and the strictest error-elimination algorithm, was used for CDR3 identification, clonotype clustering and error correction. A nonparametric unseen species model with Euler transformation was used to estimate a lower bound on total TCR beta diversity. TCRdb reprocessing: public reads trimmed at Q25 with fastp, clones called with MiXCR, in-frame beta chains kept. Rows merge per CDR3 protein into single entries with the most common DNA and genes. TCRdb's processing, not the authors', yielded these V and J calls. In all, the sample holds about 2 million distinct CDR3 sequences, and about 49% of those were seen once. Less than 2.5% of the sample is in the top ten clones.

Details on this clonotype: Its antigen remains unidentified. It has no much larger one-base neighbor in the sample; base qualities were not kept.

The roughly 42 donors, aged about 6 to 95 years, were systemically healthy Caucasian individuals from Russia. Each donor gave 8.5 to 10 milliliters of peripheral blood, collected into EDTA-treated Vacutainer tubes. Ficoll-Paque density-gradient centrifugation was used to isolate PBMCs, with at least 7 million obtained per sample. Trizol reagent was used to extract total RNA from the PBMCs, yielding at least 5.5 micrograms per sample. The percentages of naive CD45RAhigh/CD27high T cells were determined by flow cytometry on a PBMC aliquot from every donor. The germline V gene encodes CDR1 SGDLS and CDR2 YYNGEE. Measured from the cysteine to the phenylalanine, the CDR3 is 16 residues long. The CDR3 DNA has 48 bases and is translated from base 1. Germline trimming: 0 bases from V, 1 base from J; junction bases outside gene matches: 6.

The V and J segments used are TRBV9 and TRBJ2-5; 7 nucleotides in the junction match TRBD1. Sequencing input: blood. The receptor was isolated from a woman between 40 and 50 years old in good health. The sequence in DNA is TGTGCCAGCAGCGTAGTTGGGACAGCCTTCCAAGAGACCCAGTACTTC. This translates into CASSVVGTAFQETQYF.